This T cell receptor beta chain was retrieved from a study of T cells in Graves' hyperthyroidism and ophthalmopathy. Study overall: At initial diagnosis, before any treatment had begun, peripheral blood was obtained.

This CDR3 has 16 amino acids. The ends were cut back, 0 bases at V and 5 bases at J, with 16 bases in the middle. Germline CDR1 reads MGHDK; CDR2 reads SYGVNS. Lactation, pregnancy, other autoimmune disease or uncontrolled infection excluded patients. Amplification targeted TCR beta CDR3 regions from RNA transcripts. With the HTBI primer set, the TCR CDR3 went through a first round of RT-PCR. TCRdb analysed the multiplex PCR reads with MiXCR anew, one entry per CDR3 protein. This table has around 110,000 distinct CDR3 sequences, roughly 15% appearing once. Material: blood. The receptor was isolated from a woman aged 50 to 60 with Graves' hyperthyroidism. J is TRBJ2-5 and V is TRBV25-1; a weak D match, TRBD1 (5 bases). CDR3 residues: CASSEYSGKNEETQYF. CDR3 nucleotide sequence: TGTGCCAGCAGTGAATATTCAGGGAAGAATGAGGAGACCCAGTACTTC.